The 8 T cell receptor beta chains given below trace back to one sample, sequenced in a study of blood T cell repertoires in COVID-19. Libraries were prepared by immunoSEQ multiplex PCR; TCRdb keeps only in-frame clonotypes and omits some of them. This table holds 210,000 or so clones, around 84% found once. The sample was PBMCs or T cells enriched from blood (not recorded which). These receptors came from a man aged 30-40 years with acute COVID-19.

The chain carries TRBV30 and TRBJ1-2, with D unresolved. CDR1 is GTSNPN, CDR2 SVGIG, per germline (reference sequence). The ends were cut back, 7 bases at V and 4 bases at J, with 10 bases in the middle. The CDR3 is 11 amino acids. The CDR3 region is CAFPGGYGYTF. In nucleotides, the CDR3 is TGTGCCTTCCCGGGTGGCTATGGCTACACCTTC.

In this sample, this clone turned up many times. This rearrangement joins TRBV5-5 to TRBJ2-7; 8 bases match TRBD1. With 7 bases clipped from V and 6 bases from J, the junction kept 15 bases outside the gene matches. This CDR3 region has 15 residues. CDR1 is SGHKS and CDR2 is YYEKEE in the germline V gene (reference sequence). The CDR3 here is CASGRLGQGSSEQYF. CDR3 sequence (DNA): TGTGCCAGCGGCCGGTTAGGACAGGGTTCGTCCGAGCAGTACTTC.

With respect to this clone: The junction departs from the called germline gene at one end, perhaps through a read error. The rearrangement joins TRBV14 to TRBJ1-6; D ambiguous. Germline loops: CDR1 SGHDN, CDR2 FVKESK. This CDR3 comprises 13 residues. The CDR3 region has the DNA TGTGCCAGCAGCCAAGATAGAGAGACACCCTTCCACTTT. Translating gives CASSQDRETPFHF.

This rearrangement joins TRBV2 to TRBJ1-5, with TRBD1 identical over 7 bases. Germline V lookup: CDR1 SNHLY, CDR2 FYNNEI. Trimming at V came to 3 bases and at J to 4 bases, leaving 3 bases not matched to a gene. This CDR3 has 14 amino acids. The CDR3 loop is CASSEGQPNQPQHF. Written as DNA, the CDR3 is TGTGCCAGCAGTGAGGGACAGCCTAATCAGCCCCAGCATTTT. Full variable domain (missing parts from reference TRBV2 and TRBJ1-5): EPEVTQTPSHQVTQMGQEVILRCVPISNHLYFYWYRQILGQKVEFLVSFYNNEISEKSEIFDDQFSVERPDGSNFTLKIRSTKLEDSAMYFCASSEGQPNQPQHFGDGTRLSIL.

The chain uses TRBV7-9 and TRBJ1-2; tentative D call: TRBD1 (6 bases). V lost 5 bases and J 4 bases, leaving 11 bases between the germline ends. Germline V gene lookup returns CDR1 SEHNR and CDR2 FQNEAQ (reference sequence). This CDR3 is built from 13 residues. CDR3 in DNA: TGTGCCAGCAGCCACAGGGCCGCCTATGGCTACACCTTC. This sequence encodes CASSHRAAYGYTF.

The genes are TRBV9 and TRBJ2-7; 11 bases align to TRBD2. Per germline, CDR1 SGDLS and CDR2 YYNGEE. This CDR3 spans 15 amino acids. V was clipped by 2 bases and J by 2 bases; unmatched bases: 3. CDR3 DNA: TGTGCCAGCAGCGTGGGACTAGCGGATGCCTACGAGCAGTACTTC. Translating gives CASSVGLADAYEQYF.

The J gene is TRBJ1-2, the V gene TRBV18; 7 bases are shared with TRBD1. J gave up 7 bases and V 0 bases, and 2 bases lay outside the gene matches. Germline assignment: CDR1 KGHSH and CDR2 LQKENI. This CDR3 contains 13 residues. This chain's CDR3 is CASSPPQGGGYTF. The CDR3 coding sequence is TGTGCCAGCTCACCACCCCAGGGGGGTGGCTACACCTTC.

This rearrangement joins TRBV28 to TRBJ1-6, with D perhaps matching TRBD1 (5 bases). The germline V gene encodes CDR1 MDHEN and CDR2 SYDVKM. V was clipped by 4 bases and J by 5 bases, with 9 bases between them. The CDR3 runs 14 residues. CDR3 sequence: CASSSRTHNSPLHF. CDR3 coding DNA: TGTGCCAGCAGTTCACGGACACATAATTCACCCCTCCACTTT.